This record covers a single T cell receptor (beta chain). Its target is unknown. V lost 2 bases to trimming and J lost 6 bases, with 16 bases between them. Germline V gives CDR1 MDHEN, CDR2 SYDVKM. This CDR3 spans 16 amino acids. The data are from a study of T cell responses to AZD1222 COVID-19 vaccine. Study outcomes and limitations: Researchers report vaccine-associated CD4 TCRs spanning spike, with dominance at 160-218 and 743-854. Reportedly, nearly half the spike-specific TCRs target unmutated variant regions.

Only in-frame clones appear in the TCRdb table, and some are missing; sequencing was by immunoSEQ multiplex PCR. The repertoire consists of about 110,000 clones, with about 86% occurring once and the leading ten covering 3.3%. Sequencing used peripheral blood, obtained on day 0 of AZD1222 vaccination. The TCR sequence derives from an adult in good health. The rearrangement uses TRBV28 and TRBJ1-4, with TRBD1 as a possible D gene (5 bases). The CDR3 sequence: CASSLGAVGLDEKLFF. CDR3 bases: TGTGCCAGCAGTTTAGGGGCGGTTGGGCTGGATGAAAAACTGTTTTTT.